Each of the 13 T cell receptor beta chains below was sequenced from the same sample in a study of response to subunit inactivated influenza vaccine. MiXCR, run by TCRdb on the RT-PCR reads, gives a single entry per CDR3 protein. The table records about 780,000 distinct CDR3 sequences, 15% to 20% of them present only once. The sample consisted of PBMCs from blood, taken about 5 days after vaccination. Receptor source: a man aged 50 to 59 who received an inactivated influenza vaccine.

A few counts support this clonotype. The chain employs TRBV20-1 and TRBJ2-3, with 9 bases fitting TRBD2. Germline loops: CDR1 DFQATT, CDR2 SNEGSKA (reference sequence). V lost 4 bases and J lost 0; bases outside the gene matches: 5. The CDR3 loop spans 15 amino acids. CDR3 region: CSATPTSGSTDTQYF. The CDR3 DNA is TGCAGTGCTACCCCCACTAGCGGGAGCACAGATACGCAGTATTTT.

This clonotype has a handful of counts. CDR3 DNA: TGTGCCAGCAGCCACAACAGGGCCCATGAGCAGTTCTTC. Translated, it gives CASSHNRAHEQFF. This chain uses TRBV3-1 with TRBJ2-1, with a tentative D call TRBD1 (6 bases). The germline V and J ends were trimmed by 3 bases and 8 bases, with 11 bases remaining between them. The length of the CDR3 is 13 residues. In germline, CDR1 is LGHDT, CDR2 YNNKEL (reference sequence).

This clonotype was counted between two and nine times. The CDR3 region is CASSPTGGAGTEAFF. In DNA, the CDR3 is TGTGCCAGCAGCCCCACAGGGGGCGCGGGGACTGAAGCTTTCTTT. The chain joins TRBV7-6 to TRBJ1-1; TRBD1 agrees at 9 bases. Trimming removed 5 bases from V and 5 bases from J; junction bases left unmatched: 9. CDR1 and CDR2 from the germline V gene are SGHVS and FNYEAQ. This CDR3 is built from 15 residues.

This clonotype has a handful of counts. This chain uses TRBV20-1 with TRBJ1-2, with D possibly TRBD1 on 6 matching bases. The V end was cut by 3 bases, the J end by 5 bases, with 13 bases between. Germline CDR1 and CDR2: DFQATT and SNEGSKA (reference sequence). The CDR3 is 13 amino acids. The CDR3 sequence: CSARPTGKYGYTF. Here the CDR3 DNA reads TGCAGTGCTAGGCCTACAGGGAAGTATGGCTACACCTTC.

This chain uses TRBV7-2 with TRBJ2-3; the match to TRBD2 covers 8 bases. The V gene end was trimmed by 8 bases and the J gene end by 6 bases; junction bases not matched to a gene: 10. Germline V gives CDR1 SGHTA, CDR2 FQGNSA. The CDR3 sequence is 14 residues long. This CDR3 is CASSARGGGDTQYF. As DNA, the CDR3 is TGTGCCAGCTCCGCTCGGGGGGGCGGCGATACGCAGTATTTT.

J is TRBJ2-5 and V is TRBV9; 8 bases align to TRBD2. In germline, CDR1 is SGDLS, CDR2 YYNGEE. The V segment lost 3 bases and the J segment 5 bases; nucleotides outside the gene matches: 9. The CDR3 runs to 15 residues. The CDR3 is CASSASAGVRETQYF. As DNA, the CDR3 is TGTGCCAGCAGCGCCTCAGCGGGAGTGCGTGAGACCCAGTACTTC.

The chain is built from TRBV3-1 and TRBJ2-5; D possibly corresponds to TRBD1 (6 bases). Germline lookup yields CDR1 LGHDT and CDR2 YNNKEL (reference sequence). V was trimmed by 1 base and J by 0 bases, leaving 15 bases between them. This CDR3 region has 17 residues. The CDR3 region has the DNA TGTGCCAGCAGCCAAGTTGGAAGTACAGGGTACCAAGAGACCCAGTACTTC. It specifies CASSQVGSTGYQETQYF.

This clonotype appeared many times. V and J are TRBV12-3 or TRBV12-4 and TRBJ2-1, with D possibly matching TRBD2 (5 bases). V was clipped by 3 bases and J by 7 bases, with 13 bases between them. This CDR3 comprises 14 residues. The CDR3 DNA follows: TGTGCCAGCAGTTTGGTTGGGCGGAGGAATGAGCAGTTCTTC. Its protein is CASSLVGRRNEQFF.

The chain employs TRBV12-3 or TRBV12-4 and TRBJ2-5, with TRBD1 matching over 7 bases. The CDR3 runs 13 residues. The trim removed 3 bases at V and 7 bases at J, leaving 5 bases unmatched. CDR3 in amino acids: CASSFQSGGTQYF. CDR3 nucleotide sequence: TGTGCCAGCAGTTTCCAATCAGGGGGGACCCAGTACTTC.

This clonotype was detected only a few times. CDR3 coding DNA: TGCAGTCCGAACTCTAACTATGGCTACACCTTC. The encoded protein is CSPNSNYGYTF. V is TRBV20-1 and J is TRBJ1-2; D is unresolved. CDR3 length: 11 residues. Trimming left V 8 bases short and J 0 bases short, with 7 bases between. The V gene's germline CDR1 is DFQATT and CDR2 SNEGSKA (reference sequence).

The chain couples TRBV7-2 to TRBJ1-2; TRBD1 agrees at 9 bases. V gave up 4 bases and J gave up 5 bases; unmatched junction bases: 5. The CDR3 runs 14 residues. Germline V gene sequence: CDR1 SGHTA, CDR2 FQGNSA. This CDR3 reads CASSSTGGAYGYTF. DNA for the CDR3: TGTGCCAGCAGCTCAACAGGGGGCGCGTATGGCTACACCTTC.

This clonotype turned up a few times. The rearrangement uses TRBV25-1 and TRBJ2-1, with D possibly TRBD1 on 6 matching bases. There are 14 residues in the CDR3. Germline CDR1 reads MGHDK; CDR2 reads SYGVNS. V was pared by 4 bases and J by 4 bases, with 11 bases between. The CDR3 nucleotides are TGTGCCAGCAGTGGGCCAGGGGTTTACAATGAGCAGTTCTTC. It yields the protein CASSGPGVYNEQFF.

The J gene is TRBJ2-1, the V gene TRBV11-3; D unclear. In germline, CDR1 is SGHNT, CDR2 YENEEA. Trimming left V 6 bases short and J 10 bases short, with 13 bases between. This CDR3 has 12 amino acids. The CDR3 DNA reads TGTGCCAGCAGTTTCATATCTGGGGAGCAGTTCTTC. Protein sequence: CASSFISGEQFF.